This entry describes one T cell receptor (beta chain). This table comes from immunoSEQ multiplex PCR, and its TCRdb copy is limited to in-frame clones, with some not included. The data hold approximately 26,000 clones, with roughly 92% observed a single time. The sample belongs to a study of blood T cell repertoires in COVID-19. For the study at large: Sources were T cells, B-cell-depleted T cells, or PBMCs; the material itself was cDNA or gDNA.

Between the trimmed V and J ends, which lost 3 bases and 0 bases, there was a span of 6 bases. This CDR3 comprises 13 residues. Germline values: CDR1 DFQATT, CDR2 SNEGSKA (reference sequence). Sequenced: peripheral blood. The source of this sequence is a human donor in a cohort sampled during active COVID-19. The chain joins TRBV20-1 to TRBJ1-5, with D uncertain. The CDR3 is CSASTDSNQPQHF. CDR3 bases: TGCAGTGCTAGTACAGATAGCAATCAGCCCCAGCATTTT.